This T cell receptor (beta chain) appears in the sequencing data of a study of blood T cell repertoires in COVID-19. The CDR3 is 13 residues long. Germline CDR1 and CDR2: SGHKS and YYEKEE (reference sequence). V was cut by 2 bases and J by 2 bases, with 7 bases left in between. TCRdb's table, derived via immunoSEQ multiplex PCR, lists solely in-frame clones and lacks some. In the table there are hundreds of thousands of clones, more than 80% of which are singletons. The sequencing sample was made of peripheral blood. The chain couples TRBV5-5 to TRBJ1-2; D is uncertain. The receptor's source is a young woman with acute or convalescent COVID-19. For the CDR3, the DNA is TGTGCCAGCAGCTTCGGCAGGAACTATGGCTACACCTTC. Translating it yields CASSFGRNYGYTF.